Presented here are 15 T cell receptor beta chains from one specimen sequenced in a study of T-cell reconstitution after alpha-beta-depleted transplantation in children. Preparing the TCRbeta library involved the use of unique molecular identifiers. TCRdb re-called the PCR reads through MiXCR, storing one row per CDR3 protein. Of 90,000 to 150,000 distinct CDR3 sequences listed, around 23% are singletons. Sample: PBMCs, mostly from graft donor cells, taken 180 days after TCRalphabeta/CD19-depleted stem cell transplant. These receptors were taken from a male patient under 10 years old who had a stem cell transplant for chronic granulomatous disease, so the T cells may come from the graft donor.

This clonotype was detected many times. The gene calls are TRBV5-1 and TRBJ2-7; TRBD2 agrees at 11 bases. Germline-derived CDR1 and CDR2 are SGHRS and YFSETQ. V lost 5 bases to trimming and J lost 3 bases; unmatched junction nucleotides: 7. The CDR3 consists of 15 residues. CDR3: CASRPTSGSLYEQYF. In nucleotides, the CDR3 is TGCGCCAGCAGACCAACTAGCGGGAGCCTCTACGAGCAGTACTTC.

In its sample, this clonotype was seen many times. V is TRBV28 and J is TRBJ2-3, with 11 bases identical to TRBD2. Germline-derived CDR1 and CDR2 are MDHEN and SYDVKM. Germline trimming cut 1 base from V and 4 bases from J; bases unmatched to any gene: 10. CDR3 length: 18 amino acids. CDR3 amino acids: CASSLSSSGRRSADTQYF. CDR3 DNA: TGTGCCAGCAGTTTATCATCTAGCGGGAGGCGTTCGGCAGATACGCAGTATTTT.

This clonotype was seen a few times. The chain recombines TRBV28 with TRBJ2-7; the match to TRBD1 covers 7 bases. The CDR3 contains 13 residues. In germline, CDR1 is MDHEN, CDR2 SYDVKM. With V trimmed by 2 bases and J by 3 bases, 1 base remained unmatched. The CDR3 nucleotides read TGTGCCAGCAGTTTACAGGGGGACTACGAGCAGTACTTC. It encodes CASSLQGDYEQYF.

This clonotype was counted ten times or more. The genes are TRBV5-1 and TRBJ2-1, with D unresolved. V gave up 5 bases and J gave up 9 bases, with 9 bases separating them. Germline assignment: CDR1 SGHRS and CDR2 YFSETQ. This CDR3 is 11 amino acids long. CDR3 nucleotide sequence: TGCGCCAGCAGTTTCTTGGGTGAGCAGTTCTTC. It yields the protein CASSFLGEQFF.

This clonotype was detected ten times or more. V gene TRBV18 combines with J gene TRBJ2-1, with D tentatively TRBD1 (6 bases). CDR1 and CDR2 (germline): KGHSH, LQKENI. The V and J ends lost 8 bases and 4 bases respectively, with 12 bases between them. The CDR3 loop spans 13 amino acids. This chain's CDR3 is CASLEGQYNEQFF. The CDR3 nucleotides are TGTGCCAGCCTGGAAGGACAGTACAATGAGCAGTTCTTC.

The count of this clonotype is one. The chain has TRBV20-1 and TRBJ1-1; D unclear. V lost 6 bases and J lost 1, with 3 bases in between. CDR1 is DFQATT and CDR2 is SNEGSKA in the germline V gene (reference sequence). CDR3 length: 10 residues. The chain's CDR3 is CSAGNTEAFF. In DNA form, the CDR3 reads TGCAGTGCCGGGAACACTGAAGCTTTCTTT.

This clonotype turned up a few times. The chain has TRBV7-3 and TRBJ2-5, with D hard to call. The CDR3 runs 13 residues. Trimming shortened V by 5 bases and J by 2 bases, and 9 bases separated the two germline ends. CDR1 and CDR2 (germline): SGHTA, FQGTGA. CDR3 region: CASSLTHQETQYF. CDR3 nucleotide sequence: TGTGCCAGCAGCCTGACACATCAAGAGACCCAGTACTTC.

This clonotype occurred many times. This chain connects TRBV9 to TRBJ1-2; no firm D call. With 3 bases removed from V and 2 bases from J, the gap between germline ends came to 2 bases. CDR1 and CDR2 (germline): SGDLS, YYNGEE. The length of the CDR3 is 11 residues. The CDR3 spells CASSDNYGYTF. The CDR3 DNA follows: TGTGCCAGCAGCGACAACTATGGCTACACCTTC.

This clonotype was picked up a small number of times. The V gene is TRBV12-3 or TRBV12-4, the J gene TRBJ1-6; no reliable D call. Trimming cost V 7 bases and J 7 bases, with 8 bases left between them. The CDR3 length is 12 residues. CDR3 loop: CASTLGNSPLHF. CDR3 nucleotide sequence: TGTGCCAGCACCCTTGGGAATTCACCCCTCCACTTT.

The chain joins TRBV7-2 to TRBJ2-7, with D unresolved. The V gene's germline CDR1 is SGHTA and CDR2 FQGNSA. The germline V and J ends were trimmed by 5 bases and 0 bases, with 8 bases remaining between them. The CDR3 totals 13 residues. CDR3 bases: TGTGCCAGCAGCCCCTTAAGCTCCTACGAGCAGTACTTC. Its protein is CASSPLSSYEQYF. The full variable domain, in which reference TRBV7-2 and TRBJ2-7 provide the parts outside the CDR3, is GAGVSQSPSNKVTEKGKDVELRCDPISGHTALYWYRQSLGQGLEFLIYFQGNSAPDKSGLPSDRFSAERTGGSVSTLTIQRTQQEDSAVYLCASSPLSSYEQYFGPGTRLTVT.

This clonotype was recorded at least ten times. The chain uses TRBV18 and TRBJ2-3; D unclear. This CDR3 is built from 14 residues. Germline values: CDR1 KGHSH, CDR2 LQKENI. V lost 0 bases and J 8 bases, leaving 12 bases between the germline ends. The CDR3, as DNA: TGTGCCAGCTCACCACCATCGCAAGGTCGTACGCAGTATTTT. Translating gives CASSPPSQGRTQYF.

The V and J genes are TRBV12-3 or TRBV12-4 and TRBJ2-7; D gene ambiguous. There are 14 residues in the CDR3. V lost 5 bases and J 3 bases, leaving 14 bases between the germline ends. The CDR3 loop is CASSTLYGFYEQYF. DNA of the CDR3: TGTGCCAGCAGTACCCTATACGGGTTCTACGAGCAGTACTTC.

The genes are TRBV12-3 or TRBV12-4 and TRBJ1-4, with TRBD1 identical over 8 bases. This CDR3 contains 14 residues. V dropped 6 bases and J dropped 5; count of bases not matched to a gene: 5. The CDR3 DNA follows: TGTGCCAGCAGCTGGACAGGGAGAAATGAAAAACTGTTTTTT. Translated, it gives CASSWTGRNEKLFF.

This clonotype came up many times. The chain links TRBV5-1 to TRBJ2-2, with 9 bases matching TRBD2. Germline lookup yields CDR1 SGHRS and CDR2 YFSETQ. This CDR3 has 18 residues. The trim removed 0 bases at V and 4 bases at J, leaving 10 bases unmatched. CDR3 loop: CASSLAWLAGPSTGELFF. The CDR3 nucleotides are TGCGCCAGCAGCTTGGCCTGGCTAGCGGGGCCTTCCACCGGGGAGCTGTTTTTT.

The chain employs TRBV28 and TRBJ2-1; 13 nucleotides align to TRBD2. The CDR3 consists of 18 residues. Germline values: CDR1 MDHEN, CDR2 SYDVKM. J gave up 9 bases and V 5 bases, and 16 bases lay outside the gene matches. For the CDR3, the DNA is TGTGCCAGCAGTCCCCAACAAGCGGGACTAGCGGGACTTTGTGAGCAGTTCTTC. Its protein is CASSPQQAGLAGLCEQFF.